A selection of T cell receptor beta chains follows, all from one sample in a study of shared clonotypes between healthy human individuals. The assay was immunoSEQ multiplex PCR, and TCRdb's table has in-frame clones only and misses some. The sample shows about 1 million clones, around 74% of them seen only once. What was sequenced was memory CD4+ T cells sorted from blood. All receptors come from a man between 18 and 35 years old in good health. Both conserved end residues are trimmed from each CDR3. The order of the fields is J gene, V gene, CDR3 protein.

TRBJ2-5 | TRBV5-1 | ASSVNRGQETQY
TRBJ1-5 | TRBV28 | ASSFSGSSNQPQH
TRBJ1-1 | TRBV5-1 | ASSLSTGTYTEAF
TRBJ2-1 | TRBV6-1 | ASSEGRSGRRDEQF
TRBJ2-1 | TRBV9 | ASSGDRGGGPYNEQF
TRBJ1-1 | TRBV5-1 | ASSLGSTSGMNTEAF
TRBJ1-1 | TRBV7-2 | ASSAQTGNTEAF
TRBJ1-5 | TRBV19 | ASSMATGGNQPQH
TRBJ1-6 | TRBV10-3 | AIKPDRGDNSPLH
TRBJ2-1 | TRBV5-1 | ASTYGESYNEQF
TRBJ2-3 | TRBV9 | ASSLGGGGTRDTQY
TRBJ2-3 | TRBV10-3 | AISQRAGKGTDTQY
TRBJ1-6 | TRBV25-1 | ASSESLRDYNSPLH
TRBJ1-5 | TRBV5-1 | ASSLEGVENQPQH
TRBJ2-7 | TRBV6-5 | ASSSGTSGSYEQY
TRBJ2-3 | TRBV10-1 | ASSATGSGSTDTQY
TRBJ2-1 | TRBV9 | ASSPSDLNNEQF
TRBJ2-5 | TRBV28 | ASSFLGTVSIETQY
TRBJ1-4 | TRBV30 | AWSGGDARKLF
TRBJ2-1 | TRBV16 | ASSRTSFEKF
TRBJ2-3 | TRBV6-1 | ASRAGGAGTDTQY
TRBJ2-3 | TRBV5-4 | ASSPSTSTDTQY
TRBJ2-1 | TRBV6-1 | ASSELYYLVGTGEQF
TRBJ2-2 | TRBV7-6 | ASSLDLAGTGELF
TRBJ2-3 | TRBV7-2 | ASSLSRGGTDTQY
TRBJ2-2 | TRBV7-9 | ASHNGLAGAGTGELF
TRBJ1-2 | TRBV28 | ASSFSGRVGYT
TRBJ1-6 | TRBV9 | ASSSATGNNSPLH
TRBJ1-6 | TRBV19 | ASNEAGDSPLH
TRBJ2-1 | TRBV28 | ASSLGGPAYNEQF
TRBJ2-5 | TRBV5-4 | ASSRGDYQETQY
TRBJ1-6 | TRBV19 | ASGRTGAPSPLH
TRBJ2-7 | TRBV5-1 | ASSFSQAVGEQY
TRBJ2-7 | TRBV9 | ASSVASGSLYEQY
TRBJ2-5 | TRBV14 | ASSQTRETQY
TRBJ2-1 | TRBV6-1 | ASSDKSLFWEGPEQF
TRBJ2-3 | TRBV4-1 | ASSASGASTDTQY
TRBJ1-3 | TRBV6-5 | ASSPRGAGNTIY
TRBJ1-2 | TRBV5-6 | ASLTTGGYGYT
TRBJ1-6 | TRBV30 | AWSIPRAGDSPLH
TRBJ1-4 | TRBV27 | ASRKGQGNEKLF
TRBJ1-2 | TRBV6-6 | ASSVNRASYGYT
TRBJ2-5 | TRBV11-2 | ASSHPFRRKETQY
TRBJ1-6 | TRBV6-6 | ASSYESGSGSPLH
TRBJ1-3 | TRBV6-5 | ATLQSSGNTIY
TRBJ2-3 | TRBV9 | ASSGAGGPTDTQY
TRBJ2-5 | TRBV6-1 | ASSEEFGARGKTQY
TRBJ2-6 | TRBV5-1 | ASGDSGANVLT
TRBJ1-4 | TRBV5-4 | ASSLRTQRGEKLF
TRBJ2-2 | TRBV10-3 | AIRSGTGGELF
TRBJ1-1 | TRBV5-6 | ASSVLDTEAF
TRBJ2-2 | TRBV7-9 | ASSPSPSGELF
TRBJ2-3 | TRBV28 | ASTLDPADTQY
TRBJ1-2 | TRBV2 | ASIREGTNYGYT
TRBJ2-3 | TRBV5-4 | ASRGMGSDTQY
TRBJ2-1 | TRBV7-3 | ASSLGQGPYNEQF